Presented here are 20 T cell receptor beta chains from one specimen sequenced in a study of regulatory T cells in long-lasting Graves disease. Time point reported: newly diagnosed GD, antithyroid drugs for less than 3 months. From PBMCs, RNA was extracted and then used to make the TCR library. Investigators prepared the TCR beta libraries by applying iRepertoire HTBI primers and Arm-PCR of CDR3 regions. TCRdb called the multiplex PCR reads again in MiXCR, with one record for every CDR3 protein. Of a few hundred thousand distinct CDR3 sequences detected, roughly 14% appear once; the ten largest clones hold about 9.1%. This sample was shared with a second study, whose subject was T cells in Graves' hyperthyroidism and ophthalmopathy.

The material was peripheral blood mononuclear cells (PBMCs), obtained at new diagnosis, from a patient treated with antithyroid drugs. All receptors derive from a man aged 25 to 45 with Graves disease.

This clonotype was recorded a few times. A much larger clone differs by one base, so this may be a read error. The chain uses TRBV28 and TRBJ2-3, with TRBD2 matching 7 bases. The CDR3 extends over 15 amino acids. V was pared by 6 bases and J by 8 bases, with 14 bases of the junction left unmatched. Germline-derived CDR1 and CDR2 are MDHEN and SYDVKM. The CDR3 coding sequence is TGTGCCAGCAGCCCAATCGGGGGGAAGGGAGGTACGCAGTATTTT. The encoded protein is CASSPIGGKGGTQYF. Based on the CDR3 plus reference TRBV28 and TRBJ2-3, the full variable domain is DVKVTQSSRYLVKRTGEKVFLECVQDMDHENMFWYRQDPGLGLRLIYFSYDVKMKEKGDIPEGYSVSREKKERFSLILESASTNQTSMYLCASSPIGGKGGTQYFGPGTRLTVL.

In its sample, this clonotype was seen many times. The junction does not match germline at one end; this may be a read error. This chain links TRBV5-1 with TRBJ2-3, with 7 bases lining up with TRBD1. The germline CDR1 and CDR2 sequences are SGHRS and YFSETQ. CDR3 length equals 14 residues. CDR3 in DNA: TGTGCCAGCAGCTTGGGCCAGGGGGCAGATACGCAGTATTTT. Encoded protein: CASSLGQGADTQYF.

This clonotype was picked up many times. This chain uses TRBV12-5 with TRBJ2-1; 7 nucleotides match TRBD2. Germline lookup yields CDR1 LGHNT and CDR2 FRNRAP. V trimming: 3 bases; J trimming: 8 bases; junction bases outside the gene matches: 19. The CDR3 length is 18 residues. The CDR3 coding sequence is TGTGCTAGTGGTTTTGGTACTGGATTGGGGGGGAGTAGAGATGAGCAGTTCTTC. Its protein product is CASGFGTGLGGSRDEQFF.

This clonotype was detected many times. V is TRBV2 and J is TRBJ2-1; D remains unclear. Germline CDR1 reads SNHLY; CDR2 reads FYNNEI. This CDR3 spans 13 amino acids. V was pared by 3 bases and J by 4 bases, with 7 bases between. The chain's CDR3 is CASSDSIYNEQFF. Written as DNA, the CDR3 is TGTGCCAGCAGTGATTCGATTTACAATGAGCAGTTCTTC.

This clonotype was observed many times. The chain couples TRBV12-3 or TRBV12-4 to TRBJ2-1; tentatively, D is TRBD2 (5 bases). This CDR3 region has 18 residues. V was cut by 3 bases and J by 0 bases, with 18 bases left in between. CDR3 sequence reads: CASSFLTPSRSSYNEQFF. The CDR3 DNA reads TGTGCCAGCAGTTTCCTCACCCCTAGCAGGAGCTCCTACAATGAGCAGTTCTTC.

This clonotype was detected many times. The chain is built from TRBV10-3 and TRBJ2-2; 11 nucleotides line up with TRBD1. This CDR3 is built from 16 residues. Germline assignment: CDR1 ENHRY and CDR2 SYGVKD. The J segment lost 9 bases and the V segment lost 0 bases, leaving 6 bases of the junction unmatched. The CDR3: CAISESWDRGSRELFF. The CDR3 coding sequence is TGTGCCATCAGTGAGTCGTGGGACAGGGGGTCCCGGGAGCTGTTTTTT.

Points on this clonotype: A much larger clone is a single base away; this may be a read error. This is likely a read error, given that the CDR3 carries no conserved phenylalanine or tryptophan at its end. The rearrangement joins TRBV4-1 to TRBJ2-7, with 10 bases fitting TRBD1. Germline CDR1 is MGHRA and CDR2 is YSYEKL. The trim removed 6 bases at V and 7 bases at J, leaving 6 bases unmatched. The CDR3 has 13 amino acids. CDR3 DNA: TGCGCCAGCAGACGGGACAGGGGTTCGGAGCAGTACCTC. This gives the protein CASRRDRGSEQYL.

This clonotype was detected ten times or more. The V call is TRBV27, the J call TRBJ2-3; D gene unclear. CDR1 is MNHEY and CDR2 is SMNVEV in the germline V gene (reference sequence). The CDR3 runs 14 residues. V was clipped by 2 bases and J by 6 bases, with 12 bases between them. The CDR3 DNA reads as TGTGCCAGCAGTTTAGACGGGTCGGGTGATACGCAGTATTTT. Translation gives CASSLDGSGDTQYF.

This clonotype showed up many times. The V and J genes are TRBV7-3 and TRBJ2-1; 12 bases match TRBD2. The CDR3 is 16 residues long. Germline trimming cut 8 bases from V and 9 bases from J; bases unmatched to any gene: 14. Germline lookup yields CDR1 SGHTA and CDR2 FQGTGA. CDR3 nucleotide sequence: TGTGCCAGCGGCCGACTAGCGGGAGTGCAAAACGGTGAGCAGTTCTTC. Protein: CASGRLAGVQNGEQFF.

This clonotype was recorded many times. V gene TRBV11-2 combines with J gene TRBJ2-5; weak D call: TRBD2 (6 bases). Germline CDR1 reads SGHAT; CDR2 reads FQNNGV. Trimming removed 1 base at V and 5 bases at J, with 11 bases between. The CDR3 has 14 amino acids. As DNA, the CDR3 is TGTGCCAGCAGCTTAGTCCCGGAGGGGGAGACCCAGTACTTC. This gives the protein CASSLVPEGETQYF.

This rearrangement joins TRBV19 to TRBJ2-3, with D uncertain. The ends were cut back, 3 bases at V and 5 bases at J, with 9 bases in the middle. This CDR3 contains 13 residues. Germline V gene lookup returns CDR1 LNHDA and CDR2 SQIVND (reference sequence). The DNA of the CDR3 is TGTGCCAGTAGTATCTTTATGGGAGATACGCAGTATTTT. Translation gives CASSIFMGDTQYF.

This clonotype came up many times. The chain links TRBV12-3 or TRBV12-4 to TRBJ2-3, with 14 bases fitting TRBD2. The CDR3 contains 17 residues. J lost 2 bases, V lost 2 bases, and 3 bases had no gene match. The CDR3 DNA sequence: TGTGCCAGCAGTTTACGGGGACTAGCGGGGGCCACAGATACGCAGTATTTT. It is translated as CASSLRGLAGATDTQYF.

This clonotype was seen many times. The V gene is TRBV6-1, the J gene TRBJ2-7; 12 positions match TRBD2. From germline, CDR1 is MNHNS and CDR2 SASEGT. CDR3 length: 15 residues. The trim removed 4 bases at V and 3 bases at J, leaving 4 bases unmatched. The CDR3 sequence: CASSVSLAGGYEQYF. The DNA for the CDR3 is TGTGCCAGCAGTGTCTCACTAGCGGGAGGCTACGAGCAGTACTTC.

This clonotype was seen a few times. The chain couples TRBV2 to TRBJ2-3; TRBD1 matches 7 bases. CDR3 length: 15 residues. Germline V gene data show CDR1 as SNHLY and CDR2 as FYNNEI. Trimming removed 4 bases from V and 0 bases from J; junction bases left unmatched: 4. CDR3 sequence: CASSAETGSTDTQYF. The CDR3 DNA reads as TGTGCCAGCAGTGCCGAGACAGGGAGCACAGATACGCAGTATTTT. Using reference TRBV2 and TRBJ2-3 for the parts outside the CDR3, the full variable domain is EPEVTQTPSHQVTQMGQEVILRCVPISNHLYFYWYRQILGQKVEFLVSFYNNEISEKSEIFDDQFSVERPDGSNFTLKIRSTKLEDSAMYFCASSAETGSTDTQYFGPGTRLTVL.

This clonotype was recorded many times. The J gene is TRBJ1-4, the V gene TRBV11-2, with TRBD1 matching over 8 bases. There are 13 residues in the CDR3. Trimming at V came to 5 bases and at J to 8 bases, leaving 4 bases not matched to a gene. Germline loops: CDR1 SGHAT, CDR2 FQNNGV. CDR3 sequence: CASSPGTGEKLFF. The CDR3 nucleotides are TGTGCCAGCAGCCCCGGGACAGGCGAAAAACTGTTTTTT.

This clonotype has at least ten counts. CDR3 coding DNA: TGCAGCGTTGTTCGAGTGGGGAACGACGGCTACACCTTC. Its translation: CSVVRVGNDGYTF. The gene calls are TRBV29-1 and TRBJ1-2; the D is unclear. The CDR3 runs 13 residues. Germline-derived CDR1 and CDR2 are SQVTM and ANQGSEA. Between the trimmed V and J ends, which lost 4 bases and 8 bases, there was a span of 17 bases.

The chain couples TRBV10-3 to TRBJ2-2, with D possibly being TRBD2 (6 bases). The V gene's germline CDR1 is ENHRY and CDR2 SYGVKD. V was pared by 2 bases and J by 0 bases, with 19 bases between. This CDR3 comprises 19 residues. The CDR3 region is CAISELRSGGGANTGELFF. The CDR3 bases are TGTGCCATCAGTGAGCTGAGATCCGGGGGTGGCGCGAACACCGGGGAGCTGTTTTTT.

This clonotype was counted ten times or more. The CDR3 bases are TGTGCCAGCAGGGCTGGGGCCAACGTCCTGACTTTC. It codes for CASRAGANVLTF. The chain employs TRBV27 and TRBJ2-6; no firm D call. The CDR3 runs 12 residues. Between the trimmed V and J ends, which lost 6 bases and 2 bases, there was a span of 2 bases. Looked up from germline, CDR1 is MNHEY and CDR2 is SMNVEV (reference sequence).

This clonotype was counted ten times or more. CDR3 coding DNA: TGCAGTGCTAGGACCTCGGGGGGCACAGATACGCAGTATTTT. Protein product: CSARTSGGTDTQYF. The chain combines TRBV20-1 with TRBJ2-3; the D gene is possibly TRBD2 (6 bases). Trimming removed 3 bases from V and 1 base from J, with 11 bases in between. The germline gives CDR1 DFQATT, CDR2 SNEGSKA (reference sequence). The CDR3 runs to 14 residues.

This clonotype came up once. The chain carries TRBV30 and TRBJ2-1; TRBD2 agrees at 11 bases. Losses at the gene ends were 6 bases for V and 4 bases for J; bases not matched to a gene: 5. This CDR3 contains 14 residues. Germline V gives CDR1 GTSNPN, CDR2 SVGIG (reference sequence). In DNA form, the CDR3 reads TGTGCCTGTCGACGACTAGCGGGGTACAATGAGCAGTTCTTC. Translated, it gives CACRRLAGYNEQFF. Drawing the rest from reference TRBV30 and TRBJ2-1, the complete variable domain is SQTIHQWPATLVQPVGSPLSLECTVEGTSNPNLYWYRQAAGRGLQLLFYSVGIGQISSEVPQNLSASRPQDRQFILSSKKLLLSDSGFYLCACRRLAGYNEQFFGPGTRLTVL.